This TCR beta chain is from a study of blood T cell repertoires in COVID-19. Study summary: Sites across the United States, Italy and Spain contributed samples from acute and convalescent COVID-19. PBMCs, B-cell-depleted T cells, or T cells provided the cDNA or gDNA that made up the material.

CDR3 length: 14 amino acids. Germline V gene data show CDR1 as SGHAT and CDR2 as FQNNGV. Trimming at V came to 2 bases and at J to 5 bases, leaving 3 bases not matched to a gene. TCRdb's table, derived via immunoSEQ multiplex PCR, lists solely in-frame clones and lacks some. This table has about 160,000 clones, 70% to 80% appearing once. Material for sequencing was peripheral blood. The chain uses TRBV11-2 and TRBJ2-3; TRBD2 matches 8 bases. This clonotype originated in a man between 60 and 75 years old with acute or convalescent COVID-19. The CDR3 bases are TGTGCCAGCAGCTTATACGGGGGGGGAGATACGCAGTATTTT. Translated: CASSLYGGGDTQYF.